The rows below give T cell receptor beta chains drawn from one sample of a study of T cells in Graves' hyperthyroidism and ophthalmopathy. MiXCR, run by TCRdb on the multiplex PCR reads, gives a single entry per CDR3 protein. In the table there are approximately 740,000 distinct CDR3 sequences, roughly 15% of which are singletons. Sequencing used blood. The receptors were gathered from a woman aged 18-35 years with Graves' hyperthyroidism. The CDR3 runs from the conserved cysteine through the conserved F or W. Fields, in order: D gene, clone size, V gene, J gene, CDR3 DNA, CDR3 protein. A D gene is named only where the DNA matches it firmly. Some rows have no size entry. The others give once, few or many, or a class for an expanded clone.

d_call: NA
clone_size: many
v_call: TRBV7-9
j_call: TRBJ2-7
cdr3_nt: TGTGCCAGCACCAAGCTCCTAGGCTACGAGCAGTACTTC
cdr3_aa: CASTKLLGYEQYF

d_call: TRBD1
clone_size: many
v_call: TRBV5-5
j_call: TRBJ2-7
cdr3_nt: TGTGCCAGCACGGATCAATACAGGGGGAACTCCTACGAGCAGTACTTC
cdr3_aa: CASTDQYRGNSYEQYF

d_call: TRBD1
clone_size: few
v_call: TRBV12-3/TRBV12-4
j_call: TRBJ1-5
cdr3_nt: TGTGCCAGCAGGACAGGGGGCCTGGGCAATCAGCCCCAGCATTTT
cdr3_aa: CASRTGGLGNQPQHF

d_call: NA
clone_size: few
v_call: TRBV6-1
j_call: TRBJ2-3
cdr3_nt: TGTGCCAGCAGTTACGTGGGCCCAGATACGCAGTATTTT
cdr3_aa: CASSYVGPDTQYF

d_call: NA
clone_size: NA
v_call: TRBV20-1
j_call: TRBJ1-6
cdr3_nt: TGCAGTGCTAGAAGGACGATTGATTCACCCCTCCACTTT
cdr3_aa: CSARRTIDSPLHF

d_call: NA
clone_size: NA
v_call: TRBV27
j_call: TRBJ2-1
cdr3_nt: TGTGCCAGCTCAGGGTTCGGGTCATACAATGAGCAGTTCTTC
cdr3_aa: CASSGFGSYNEQFF

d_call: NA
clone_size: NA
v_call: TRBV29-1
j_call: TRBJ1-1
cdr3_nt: TGCAGTTACATGGACAGTCCGCGGACTGAAGCTTTCTTT
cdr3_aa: CSYMDSPRTEAFF

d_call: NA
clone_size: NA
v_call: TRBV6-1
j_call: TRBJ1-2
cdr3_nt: TGTGCCAGCACCCTTCAGGGGCACAACTATGGCTACACCTTC
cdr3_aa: CASTLQGHNYGYTF

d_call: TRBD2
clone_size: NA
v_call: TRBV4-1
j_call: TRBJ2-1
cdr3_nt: TGCGCCAGCAGCCCCCCCGGGACTAGCAAATTGGTGTCCAACAATGAGCAGTTCTTC
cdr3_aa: CASSPPGTSKLVSNNEQFF

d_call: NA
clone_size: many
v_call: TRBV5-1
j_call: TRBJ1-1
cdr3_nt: TGCGCCAGCAGCAAGGACAGCTCGAACACTGAAGCTTTCTTT
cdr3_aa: CASSKDSSNTEAFF

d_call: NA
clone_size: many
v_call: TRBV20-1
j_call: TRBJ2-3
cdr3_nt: TGCAGTGGGAGCGACAGGCAACCGTTCACAGATACGCAGTATTTT
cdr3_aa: CSGSDRQPFTDTQYF

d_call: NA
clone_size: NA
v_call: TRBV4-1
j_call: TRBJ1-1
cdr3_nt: TGCGCCAGCAGCCATAGTCCACAGGTTTGGAACACTGAAGCTTTCTTT
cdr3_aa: CASSHSPQVWNTEAFF

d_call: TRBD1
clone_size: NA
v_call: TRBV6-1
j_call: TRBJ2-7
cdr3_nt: TGTGCCATTCGGACAGGGGTCTACGAGCAGTACTTC
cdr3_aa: CAIRTGVYEQYF

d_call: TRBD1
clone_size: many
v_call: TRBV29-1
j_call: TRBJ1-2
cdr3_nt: TGCAGCGTTGGGGGACAGGGTGTGAGGAACTATGGCTACACCTTC
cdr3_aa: CSVGGQGVRNYGYTF

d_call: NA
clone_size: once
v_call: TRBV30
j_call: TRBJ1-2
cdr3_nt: TGTGCCTGGACAAATGACAGGAGCTATGGCTACACCTTC
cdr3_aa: CAWTNDRSYGYTF

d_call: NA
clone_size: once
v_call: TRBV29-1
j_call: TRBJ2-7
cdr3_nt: TGCAGCGTTGAATCGGGCCGACAAGGACTCTACGAGCAGTACTTC
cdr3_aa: CSVESGRQGLYEQYF

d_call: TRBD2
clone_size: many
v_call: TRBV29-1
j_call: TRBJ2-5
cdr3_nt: TGCAGCGCCCCCGGACTAGCGGGACAAGAGACCCAGTACTTC
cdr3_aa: CSAPGLAGQETQYF

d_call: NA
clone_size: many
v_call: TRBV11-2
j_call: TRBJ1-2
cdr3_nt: TGTGCCAGCAGCGGGATACAGGGAGGCTATGGCTACACCTTC
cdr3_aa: CASSGIQGGYGYTF

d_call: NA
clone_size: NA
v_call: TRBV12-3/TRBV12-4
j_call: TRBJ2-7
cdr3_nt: TGTGCCAGCAGTTTAATGCAAGAGTACGAGCAGTACTTC
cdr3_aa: CASSLMQEYEQYF

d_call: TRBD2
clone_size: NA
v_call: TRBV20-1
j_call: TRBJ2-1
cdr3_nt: TGCAGTGCTAGAGGCCTTAGCGGGGGTTCCAATGAGCAGTTCTTC
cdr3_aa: CSARGLSGGSNEQFF

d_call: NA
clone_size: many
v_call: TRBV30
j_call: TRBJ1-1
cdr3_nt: TGTGCCTGGAGTGTTTGGCAGAACACTGAAGCTTTCTTT
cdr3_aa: CAWSVWQNTEAFF

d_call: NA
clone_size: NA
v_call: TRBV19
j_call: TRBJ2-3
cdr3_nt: TGTGCCAGTAGTATCGGAGGGGGCATGAGGACAGATACGCAGTATTTT
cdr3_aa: CASSIGGGMRTDTQYF

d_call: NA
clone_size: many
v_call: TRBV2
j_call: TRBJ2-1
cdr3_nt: TGTGCCAGCAGTGAAGCCTCGTGGGGGACAAGCTACAATGAGCAGTTCTTC
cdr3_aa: CASSEASWGTSYNEQFF

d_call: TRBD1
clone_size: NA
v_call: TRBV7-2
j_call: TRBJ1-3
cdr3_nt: TGTGCCAGCAGCTTAGTTTGGGGGACAGATATTCGTGGAAACACCATATATTTT
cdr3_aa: CASSLVWGTDIRGNTIYF

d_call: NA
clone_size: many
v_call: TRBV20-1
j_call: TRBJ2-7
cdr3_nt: TGCAGTGCTGCCGACATTCGGGAGACCTACGAGCAGTACTTC
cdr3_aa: CSAADIRETYEQYF

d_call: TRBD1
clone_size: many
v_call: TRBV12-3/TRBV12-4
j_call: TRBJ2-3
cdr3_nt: TGTGCCAGCCAACCTGGGACAGGGGGGATCACAGATACGCAGTATTTT
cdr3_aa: CASQPGTGGITDTQYF

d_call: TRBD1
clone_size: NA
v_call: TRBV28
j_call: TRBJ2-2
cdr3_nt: TGTGCCAGCACGCCCAGGGGGTCTTGGCGGAACAACACCGGGGAGCTGTTTTTT
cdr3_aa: CASTPRGSWRNNTGELFF

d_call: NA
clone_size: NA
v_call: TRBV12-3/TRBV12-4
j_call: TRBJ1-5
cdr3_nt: TGTGCCAGCAGTTTTGGCATAGGGCCCCAGCATTTT
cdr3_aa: CASSFGIGPQHF

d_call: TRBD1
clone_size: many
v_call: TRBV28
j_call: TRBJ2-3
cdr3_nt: TGTGCCAGCAGTTTAGGGCATTGGGGACAGGGACGTCGGACAGATACGCAGTATTTT
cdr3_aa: CASSLGHWGQGRRTDTQYF

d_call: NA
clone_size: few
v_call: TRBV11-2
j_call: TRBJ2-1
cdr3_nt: TGTGCCAGCAACTCTAACGGACTTCCCGACAATGAGCAGTTCTTC
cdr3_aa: CASNSNGLPDNEQFF

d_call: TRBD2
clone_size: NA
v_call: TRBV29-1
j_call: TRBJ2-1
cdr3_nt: TGCAGCGTTGAGGGACTAGCAGCCTCCTACAATGAGCAGTTCTTC
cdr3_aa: CSVEGLAASYNEQFF

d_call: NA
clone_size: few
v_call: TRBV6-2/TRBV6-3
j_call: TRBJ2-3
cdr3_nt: TGTGCCAGCAGCCGCAAGTCGCTAAGCACAGATACGCAGTATTTT
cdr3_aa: CASSRKSLSTDTQYF

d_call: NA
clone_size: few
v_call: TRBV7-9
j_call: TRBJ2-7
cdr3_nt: TGTGCCAGCAGACCCGCCGGCGTTGGCGAGCAGTACTTC
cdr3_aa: CASRPAGVGEQYF

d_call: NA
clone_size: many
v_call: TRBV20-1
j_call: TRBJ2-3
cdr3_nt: TGCAGTGCTCCCCAAGGGTCGAGCACAGATACGCAGTATTTT
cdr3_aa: CSAPQGSSTDTQYF

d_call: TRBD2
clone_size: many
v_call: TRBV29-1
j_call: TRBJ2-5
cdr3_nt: TGCAGCGTTCGATCTAGCGGGAGTCTGAAGACCCAGTACTTC
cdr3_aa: CSVRSSGSLKTQYF

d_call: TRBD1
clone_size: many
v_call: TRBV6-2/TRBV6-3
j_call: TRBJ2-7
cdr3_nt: TGTGCCAGCAGTTACTCGACAATGACAGGGGAGAGGCACGAGCAGTACTTC
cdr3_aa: CASSYSTMTGERHEQYF

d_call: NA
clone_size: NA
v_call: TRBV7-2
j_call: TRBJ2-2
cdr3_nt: TGTGCCAGCAGCTTAAAGACGGGACTGACGAACACCGGGGAGCTGTTTTTT
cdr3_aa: CASSLKTGLTNTGELFF

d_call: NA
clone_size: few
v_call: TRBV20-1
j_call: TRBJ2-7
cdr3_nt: TGCAGTGCCACTCAGGGGCGCGAGCAGTACTTC
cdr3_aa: CSATQGREQYF